The present T cell receptor (beta chain) was sequenced within a study of PD-1 blockade in mismatch repair-deficient tumors. Germline V gene lookup returns CDR1 LNHDA and CDR2 SQIVND (reference sequence). The CDR3 consists of 16 residues. Trimming shortened V by 1 base and J by 4 bases, and 15 bases separated the two germline ends. Measured with immunoSEQ multiplex PCR; TCRdb has only the in-frame clones, and not every one. This repertoire shows 130,000 or so clones, approximately 90% found once; its top ten account for roughly 13%. Mismatch repair deficiency was confirmed in all patients, by PCR or immunohistochemistry.

The sequencing used peripheral blood, collected 44 weeks after starting pembrolizumab. The chain combines TRBV19 with TRBJ2-3; D call uncertain. The source of this sequence is an adult with mismatch repair-deficient cancer. CDR3 region: CASSIGTGSVADTQYF. In DNA form, the CDR3 reads TGTGCCAGTAGTATAGGGACCGGGTCCGTCGCAGATACGCAGTATTTT. Supplemented by reference TRBV19 and TRBJ2-3, the full variable domain reads DGGITQSPKYLFRKEGQNVTLSCEQNLNHDAMYWYRQDPGQGLRLIYYSQIVNDFQKGDIAEGYSVSREKKESFPLTVTSAQKNPTAFYLCASSIGTGSVADTQYFGPGTRLTVL.